The sequence of this TCR beta chain was determined in a study of T-cell memory formation after mild COVID-19. Overall study results and limits: Nothing showed for sure that second-wave clones peaking on day 37 were SARS-CoV-2 specific.

Sample barcodes and UMIs were carried by the TCR alpha and TCR beta cDNA libraries that 5'RACE generated with constant-segment primers. TCRdb reanalysed the 5' RACE reads using MiXCR and keeps one entry per CDR3 protein. The sample consists of some 210,000 distinct CDR3 sequences, roughly 10% of them appearing once. With 2 bases clipped from V and 3 bases from J, the junction kept 4 bases outside the gene matches. Germline V gene sequence: CDR1 SGHDT, CDR2 YYEEEE. The CDR3 is made up of 14 amino acids. This clonotype was detected a few times. Its antigen is as yet unknown. This sequence joins TRBV5-6 and TRBJ2-7, with 8 nucleotides matching TRBD2. Material: PBMCs or a T cell subset sorted from them (not recorded which). This clonotype was obtained from a young man who had mild COVID-19 (a few samples of this study predate the infection). Cell type and time point are not known. The CDR3 spells CASSFLSGVYEQYF. The CDR3 DNA reads as TGTGCCAGCAGCTTTCTTAGCGGGGTCTACGAGCAGTACTTC.